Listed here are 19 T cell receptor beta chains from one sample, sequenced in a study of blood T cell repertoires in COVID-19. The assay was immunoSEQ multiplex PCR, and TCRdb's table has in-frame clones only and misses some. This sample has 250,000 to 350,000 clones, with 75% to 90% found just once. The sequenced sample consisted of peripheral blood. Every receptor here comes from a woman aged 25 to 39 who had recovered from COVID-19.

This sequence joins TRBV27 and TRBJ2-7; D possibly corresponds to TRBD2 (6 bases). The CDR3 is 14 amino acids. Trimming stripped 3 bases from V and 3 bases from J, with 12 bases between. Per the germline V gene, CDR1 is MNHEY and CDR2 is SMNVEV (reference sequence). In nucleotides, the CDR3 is TGTGCCAGCAGTTTCTCGCGGGGTTACTACGAGCAGTACTTC. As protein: CASSFSRGYYEQYF.

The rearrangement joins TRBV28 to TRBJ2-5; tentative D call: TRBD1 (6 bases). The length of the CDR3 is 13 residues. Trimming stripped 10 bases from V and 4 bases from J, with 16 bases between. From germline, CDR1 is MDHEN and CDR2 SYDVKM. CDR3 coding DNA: TGTGCCACATCCCACAGGGTTCGAGAGACCCAGTACTTC. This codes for CATSHRVRETQYF.

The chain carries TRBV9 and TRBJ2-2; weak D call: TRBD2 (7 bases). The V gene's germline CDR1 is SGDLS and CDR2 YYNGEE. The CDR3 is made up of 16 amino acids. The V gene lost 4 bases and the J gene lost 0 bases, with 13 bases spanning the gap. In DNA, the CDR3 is TGTGCCAGCAGCCAGGGGACTACCGCGAACACCGGGGAGCTGTTTTTT. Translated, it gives CASSQGTTANTGELFF.

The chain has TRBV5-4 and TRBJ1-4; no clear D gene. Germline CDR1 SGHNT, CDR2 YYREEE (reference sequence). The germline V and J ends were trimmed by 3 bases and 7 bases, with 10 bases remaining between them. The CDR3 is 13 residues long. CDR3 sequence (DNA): TGTGCCAGCAGCTCGATCCGAGGTGAAAAACTGTTTTTT. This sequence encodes CASSSIRGEKLFF.

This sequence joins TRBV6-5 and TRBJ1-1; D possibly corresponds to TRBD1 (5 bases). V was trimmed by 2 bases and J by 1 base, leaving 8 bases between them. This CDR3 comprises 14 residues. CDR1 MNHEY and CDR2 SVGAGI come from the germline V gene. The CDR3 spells CASSYRGQNTEAFF. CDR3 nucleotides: TGTGCCAGCAGTTACAGGGGCCAGAACACTGAAGCTTTCTTT.

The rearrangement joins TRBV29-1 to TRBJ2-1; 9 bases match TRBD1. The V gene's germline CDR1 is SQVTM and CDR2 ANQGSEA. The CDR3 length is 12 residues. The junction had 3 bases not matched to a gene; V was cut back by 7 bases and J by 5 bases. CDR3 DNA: TGCAGCGGGGGACAGGGACACAATGAGCAGTTCTTC. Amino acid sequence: CSGGQGHNEQFF.

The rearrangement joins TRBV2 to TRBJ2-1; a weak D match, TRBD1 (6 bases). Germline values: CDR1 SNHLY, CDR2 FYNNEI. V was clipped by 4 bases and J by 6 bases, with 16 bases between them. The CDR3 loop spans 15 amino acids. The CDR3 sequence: CASSGRQAGPNEQFF. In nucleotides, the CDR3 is TGTGCCAGCAGTGGACGACAGGCTGGCCCCAATGAGCAGTTCTTC.

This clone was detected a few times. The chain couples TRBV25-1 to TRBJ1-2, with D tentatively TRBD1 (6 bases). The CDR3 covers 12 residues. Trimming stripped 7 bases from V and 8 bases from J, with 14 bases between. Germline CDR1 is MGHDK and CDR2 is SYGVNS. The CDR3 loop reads CASNGGLEGYTF. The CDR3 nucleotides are TGTGCCAGCAACGGGGGGCTTGAGGGCTACACCTTC.

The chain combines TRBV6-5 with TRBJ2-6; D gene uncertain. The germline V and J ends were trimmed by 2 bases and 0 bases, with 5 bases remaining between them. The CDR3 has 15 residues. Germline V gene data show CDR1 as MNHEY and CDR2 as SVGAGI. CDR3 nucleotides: TGTGCCAGCAGTTACATCGGCTCTGGGGCCAACGTCCTGACTTTC. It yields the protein CASSYIGSGANVLTF.

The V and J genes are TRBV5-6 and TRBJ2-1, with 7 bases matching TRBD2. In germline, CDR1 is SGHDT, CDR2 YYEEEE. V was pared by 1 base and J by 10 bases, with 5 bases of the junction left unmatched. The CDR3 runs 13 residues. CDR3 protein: CASSLLTSREQFF. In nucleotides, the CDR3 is TGTGCCAGCAGCTTGTTGACTAGCCGAGAGCAGTTCTTC.

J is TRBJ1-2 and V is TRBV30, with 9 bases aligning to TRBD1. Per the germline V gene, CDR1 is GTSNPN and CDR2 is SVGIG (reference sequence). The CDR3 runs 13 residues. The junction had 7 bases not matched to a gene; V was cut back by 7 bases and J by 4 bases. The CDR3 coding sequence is TGTGCCTTGATGAGACAGGGGGGCTATGGCTACACCTTC. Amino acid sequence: CALMRQGGYGYTF. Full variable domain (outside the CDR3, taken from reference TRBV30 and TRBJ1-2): SQTIHQWPATLVQPVGSPLSLECTVEGTSNPNLYWYRQAAGRGLQLLFYSVGIGQISSEVPQNLSASRPQDRQFILSSKKLLLSDSGFYLCALMRQGGYGYTFGSGTRLTVV.

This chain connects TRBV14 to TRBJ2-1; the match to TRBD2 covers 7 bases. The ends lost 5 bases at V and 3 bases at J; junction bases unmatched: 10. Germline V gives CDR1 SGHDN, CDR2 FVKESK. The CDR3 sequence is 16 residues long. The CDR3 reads CASSNPQRGIYNEQFF. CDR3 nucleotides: TGTGCCAGCAGCAATCCCCAGCGGGGCATCTACAATGAGCAGTTCTTC.

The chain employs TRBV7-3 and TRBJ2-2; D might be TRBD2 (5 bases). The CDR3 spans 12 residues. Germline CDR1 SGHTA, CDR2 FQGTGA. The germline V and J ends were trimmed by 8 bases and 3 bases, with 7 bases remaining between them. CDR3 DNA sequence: TGTGCCAGCGGAGGAGACACCGGGGAGCTGTTTTTT. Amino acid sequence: CASGGDTGELFF.

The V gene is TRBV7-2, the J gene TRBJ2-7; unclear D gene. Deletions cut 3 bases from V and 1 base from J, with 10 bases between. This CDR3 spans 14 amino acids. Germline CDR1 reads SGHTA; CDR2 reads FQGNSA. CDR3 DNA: TGTGCCAGCAGCTTCTCCGTAGAATCCTACGAGCAGTACTTC. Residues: CASSFSVESYEQYF.

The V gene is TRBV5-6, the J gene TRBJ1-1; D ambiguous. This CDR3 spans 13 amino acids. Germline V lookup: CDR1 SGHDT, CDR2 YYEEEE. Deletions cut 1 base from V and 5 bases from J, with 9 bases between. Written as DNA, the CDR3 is TGTGCCAGCAGCTTGCCGGGGATAACTGAAGCTTTCTTT. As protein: CASSLPGITEAFF.

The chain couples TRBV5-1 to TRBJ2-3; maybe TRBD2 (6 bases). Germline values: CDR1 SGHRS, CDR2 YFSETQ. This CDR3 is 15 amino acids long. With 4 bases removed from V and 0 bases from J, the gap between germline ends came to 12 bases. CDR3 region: CASSLSGTSTDTQYF. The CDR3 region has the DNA TGCGCCAGCAGCCTTAGCGGTACCAGCACAGATACGCAGTATTTT.

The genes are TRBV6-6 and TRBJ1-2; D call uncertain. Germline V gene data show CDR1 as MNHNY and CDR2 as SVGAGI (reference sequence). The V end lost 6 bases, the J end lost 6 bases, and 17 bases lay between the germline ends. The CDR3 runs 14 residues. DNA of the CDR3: TGTGCCAGCAGACCTAGCCAGGTCCCCGATGGCTACACCTTC. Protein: CASRPSQVPDGYTF.

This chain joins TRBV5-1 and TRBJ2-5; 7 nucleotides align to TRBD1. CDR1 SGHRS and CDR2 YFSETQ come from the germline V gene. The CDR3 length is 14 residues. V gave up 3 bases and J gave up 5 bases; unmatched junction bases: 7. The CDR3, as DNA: TGCGCCAGCAGCTCGACAGGGTCGGGCGAGACCCAGTACTTC. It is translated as CASSSTGSGETQYF.

CDR3 nucleotides: TGTGCCAGCAGTGGAGTGAACACTGAAGCTTTCTTT. Translating it yields CASSGVNTEAFF. V gene TRBV6-2 or TRBV6-3 combines with J gene TRBJ1-1; D is uncertain. This CDR3 region has 12 residues. V dropped 5 bases and J dropped 0 bases, with 4 bases sitting between them. Germline assignment: CDR1 MNHEY and CDR2 SVGEGT.